The T cell receptor (beta chain) described here comes from a study of T cells after somatic rescue of genetic block. The CDR3 contains 14 residues. Looked up from germline, CDR1 is SGHVS and CDR2 is FNYEAQ. The ends lost 5 bases at V and 0 bases at J; junction bases unmatched: 3. Of note for this clone: Other DNA sequences of this sample code for an identical CDR3.

Measured with immunoSEQ multiplex PCR; TCRdb has only the in-frame clones, and not every one. This sample has roughly 65,000 clones, with around 92% found just once. The rearrangement joins TRBV7-6 to TRBJ2-7, with 8 nucleotides matching TRBD2. The TCR sequence derives from a man in his forties. The sample taken for sequencing was peripheral blood mononuclear cells (PBMCs). The CDR3 nucleotides are TGTGCCAGCAGCCCCGGGGGGGGCTCCTACGAGCAGTACTTC. Amino acids: CASSPGGGSYEQYF.